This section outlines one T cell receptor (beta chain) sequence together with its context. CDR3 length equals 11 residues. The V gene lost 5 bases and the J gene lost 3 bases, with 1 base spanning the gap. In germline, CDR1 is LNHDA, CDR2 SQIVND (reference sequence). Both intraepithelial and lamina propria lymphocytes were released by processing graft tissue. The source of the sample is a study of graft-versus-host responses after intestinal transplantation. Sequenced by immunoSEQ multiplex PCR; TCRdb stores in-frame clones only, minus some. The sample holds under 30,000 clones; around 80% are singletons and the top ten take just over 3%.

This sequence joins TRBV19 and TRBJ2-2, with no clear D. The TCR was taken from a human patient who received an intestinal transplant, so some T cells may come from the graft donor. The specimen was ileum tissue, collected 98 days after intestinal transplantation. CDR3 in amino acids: CASSDTGELFF. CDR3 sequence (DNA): TGTGCCAGTAGTGACACCGGGGAGCTGTTTTTT.